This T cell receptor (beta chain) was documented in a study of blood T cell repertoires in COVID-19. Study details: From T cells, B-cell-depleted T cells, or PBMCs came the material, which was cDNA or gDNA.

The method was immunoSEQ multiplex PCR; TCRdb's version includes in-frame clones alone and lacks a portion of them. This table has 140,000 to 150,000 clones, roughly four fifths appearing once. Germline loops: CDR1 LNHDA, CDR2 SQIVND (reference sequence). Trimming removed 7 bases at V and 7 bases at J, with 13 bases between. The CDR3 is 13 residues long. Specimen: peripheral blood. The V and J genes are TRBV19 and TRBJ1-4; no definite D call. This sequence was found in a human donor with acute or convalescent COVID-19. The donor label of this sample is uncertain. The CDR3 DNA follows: TGTGCCAGTACCTCCGAAAGGAGTGAAAAACTGTTTTTT. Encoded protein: CASTSERSEKLFF.